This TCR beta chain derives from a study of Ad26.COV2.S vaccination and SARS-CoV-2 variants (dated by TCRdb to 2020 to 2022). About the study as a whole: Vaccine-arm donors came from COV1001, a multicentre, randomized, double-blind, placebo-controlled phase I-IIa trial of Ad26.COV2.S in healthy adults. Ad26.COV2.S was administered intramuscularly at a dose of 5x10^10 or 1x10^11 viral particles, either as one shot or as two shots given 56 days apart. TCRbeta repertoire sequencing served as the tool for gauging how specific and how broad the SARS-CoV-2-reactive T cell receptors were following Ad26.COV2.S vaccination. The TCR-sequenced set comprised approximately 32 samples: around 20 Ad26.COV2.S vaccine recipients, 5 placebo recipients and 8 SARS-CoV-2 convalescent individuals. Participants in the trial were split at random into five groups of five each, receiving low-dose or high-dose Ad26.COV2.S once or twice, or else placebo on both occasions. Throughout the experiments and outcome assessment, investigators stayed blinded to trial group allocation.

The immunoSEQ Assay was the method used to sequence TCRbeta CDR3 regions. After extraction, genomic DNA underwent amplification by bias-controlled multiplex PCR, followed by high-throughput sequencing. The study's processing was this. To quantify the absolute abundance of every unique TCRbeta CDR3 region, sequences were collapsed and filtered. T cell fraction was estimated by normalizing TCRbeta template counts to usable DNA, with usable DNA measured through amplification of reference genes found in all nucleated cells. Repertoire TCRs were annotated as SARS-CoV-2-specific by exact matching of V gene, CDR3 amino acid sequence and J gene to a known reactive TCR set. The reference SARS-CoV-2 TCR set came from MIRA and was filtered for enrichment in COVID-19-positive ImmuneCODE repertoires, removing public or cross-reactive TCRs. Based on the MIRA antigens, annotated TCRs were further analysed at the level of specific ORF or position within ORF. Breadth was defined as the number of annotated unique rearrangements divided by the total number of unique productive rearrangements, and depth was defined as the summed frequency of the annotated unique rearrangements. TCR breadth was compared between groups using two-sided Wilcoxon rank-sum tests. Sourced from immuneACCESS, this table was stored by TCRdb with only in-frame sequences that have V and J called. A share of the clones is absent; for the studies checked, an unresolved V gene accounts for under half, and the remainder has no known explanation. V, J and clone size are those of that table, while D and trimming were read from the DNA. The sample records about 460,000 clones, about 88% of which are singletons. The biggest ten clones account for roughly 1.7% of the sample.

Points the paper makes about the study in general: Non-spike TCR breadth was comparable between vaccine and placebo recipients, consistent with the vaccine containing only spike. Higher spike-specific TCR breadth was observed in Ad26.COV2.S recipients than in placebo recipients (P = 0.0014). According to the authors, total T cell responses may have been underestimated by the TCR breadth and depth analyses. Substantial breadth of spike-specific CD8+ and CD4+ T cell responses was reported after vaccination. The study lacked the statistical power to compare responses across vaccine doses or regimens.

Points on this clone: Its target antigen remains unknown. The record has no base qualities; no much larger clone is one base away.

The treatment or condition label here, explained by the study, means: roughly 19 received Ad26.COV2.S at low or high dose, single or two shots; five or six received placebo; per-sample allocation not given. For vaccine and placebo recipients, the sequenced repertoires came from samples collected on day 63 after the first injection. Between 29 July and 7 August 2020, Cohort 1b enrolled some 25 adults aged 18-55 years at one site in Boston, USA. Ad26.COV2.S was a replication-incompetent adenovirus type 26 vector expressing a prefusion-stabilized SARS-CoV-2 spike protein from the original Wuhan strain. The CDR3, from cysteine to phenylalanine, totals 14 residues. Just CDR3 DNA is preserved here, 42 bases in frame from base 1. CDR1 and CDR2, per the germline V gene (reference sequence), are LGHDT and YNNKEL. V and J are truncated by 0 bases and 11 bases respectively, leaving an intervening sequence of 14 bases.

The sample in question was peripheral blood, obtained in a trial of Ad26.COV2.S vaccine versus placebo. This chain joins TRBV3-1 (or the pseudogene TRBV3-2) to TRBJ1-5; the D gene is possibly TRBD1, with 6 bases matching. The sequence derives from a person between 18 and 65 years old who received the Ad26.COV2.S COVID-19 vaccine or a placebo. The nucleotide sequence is TGTGCCAGCAGCCAAGATTCGACAGGACGGGCCCAGCATTTT. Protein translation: CASSQDSTGRAQHF.